This section outlines one T cell receptor (beta chain) sequence together with its context. This record belongs to a study of blood T cell repertoires in COVID-19. Study at large: PBMCs, B-cell-depleted T cells, or T cells were the source of the cDNA or gDNA that made up the material.

Assay used: immunoSEQ multiplex PCR; TCRdb lists only in-frame clones, some missing. The sample yields about 220,000 clones, 80% seen once. The CDR3 runs 16 residues. Germline V lookup: CDR1 LGHDT, CDR2 YNNKEL (reference sequence). V shed 2 bases and J shed 0 bases, with 11 bases lying between them. The sequenced material came from peripheral blood. The origin of this receptor is a human donor in a cohort sampled during active COVID-19. The chain combines TRBV3-1 (or the pseudogene TRBV3-2) with TRBJ2-4; D is perhaps TRBD1 (5 bases). The CDR3 bases are TGTGCCAGCAGCCAAAGGGGTCATCTAGCCAAAAACATTCAGTACTTC. The encoded protein is CASSQRGHLAKNIQYF.